This T cell receptor beta chain was recorded in a study of T cells in Graves' hyperthyroidism and ophthalmopathy. Study-wide findings and caveats: From stable hyperthyroidism, ophthalmopathy was set apart by a 13 V-J model. The blood repertoire included most of the expanded thyroid clonotypes above 0.001.

In regard to this clonotype: The antigen is unknown.

This CDR3 has 12 amino acids. Germline loops: CDR1 DFQATT, CDR2 SNEGSKA (reference sequence). The ends were cut back, 2 bases at V and 6 bases at J, with 8 bases in the middle. RNA transcripts served as the template for amplifying TCR beta CDR3 regions. The HTBI primer set was used in a first-round RT-PCR of the TCR CDR3. A single record per CDR3 protein comes from TCRdb applying MiXCR to the multiplex PCR reads. The table shows approximately 510,000 distinct CDR3 sequences, with around 43% occurring only once. The TCR originated in an adult woman with Graves' disease, either hyperthyroidism or ophthalmopathy (not recorded which). The chain joins TRBV20-1 to TRBJ1-5, with D unclear. The source material was peripheral blood or thyroid tissue (not recorded which). The CDR3 DNA follows: TGCAGTGCTAGATCAAATTCTCAGCCCCAGCATTTT. Protein sequence: CSARSNSQPQHF.